This TCR beta chain was identified in a study of metastatic and nonmetastatic thyroid tumors. This clone was found a few times. As yet, its antigen is unknown. TCRdb re-processed the PCR reads through MiXCR. The data contain roughly 22,000 clones, approximately 40% of them singletons. No treatment of any kind had been given to any patient before thyroid surgery. With V trimmed by 7 bases and J by 5 bases, 15 bases remained unmatched. This CDR3 has 16 residues. Study-wide points: Reportedly, malignant thyroid tumors had significantly higher TCR beta diversity than benign nodules, in blood and tumor.

This sequence was found in a male donor with papillary thyroid cancer or a benign thyroid nodule (not recorded which). Some clones in this sample may be carry-over from other donors' samples. The chain couples TRBV12-3 or TRBV12-4 to TRBJ2-7; 9 positions match TRBD1. Source material: blood. CDR3 nucleotides: TGTGCCAGCACCATGTTTCGGGGACAGGGAGAGAACGAGCAGTACTTC. Protein sequence: CASTMFRGQGENEQYF.